The following is a TCR beta chain sequence with its context. J was trimmed by 7 bases and V by 4 bases; bases with no gene match: 9. The CDR3 is 15 residues long. Germline V lookup: CDR1 SGHRS, CDR2 YFSETQ. This specimen comes from a study of blood T cell repertoires in COVID-19. Turning to the study itself: Spain, Italy and the United States supplied samples that represented acute and convalescent COVID-19. From T cells, B-cell-depleted T cells, or PBMCs came the material, which was cDNA or gDNA.

In the authors' methods: Amplifying reference gene primers gave estimates of nucleated cell counts. Assay: immunoSEQ multiplex PCR; the TCRdb copy retains only in-frame clones and omits some. That table furnishes V, J and clone size, whereas the DNA furnished D and trimming. The sample consists of approximately 150,000 clones, around 89% of them appearing once. Material for sequencing was peripheral blood. The chain joins TRBV5-1 to TRBJ2-1; 9 bases fit TRBD1. The TCR comes from a man aged 45-60 years who had recovered from COVID-19. The CDR3 reads CASSHRGQGRNEQFF. CDR3 DNA sequence: TGCGCCAGCAGCCACAGGGGACAGGGACGTAATGAGCAGTTCTTC.